Below, 8 T cell receptor beta chains from the same sample are listed, as sequenced in a study of identical twins. Each CDR3 protein is one row after TCRdb ran MiXCR on the 5' RACE reads. In the table there are approximately 550,000 distinct CDR3 sequences, 20% to 25% of which are singletons. Another study also made use of these data, one on yellow fever vaccine responses in identical twins.

The sequencing sample was made of CD4+ T cells sorted from blood. These receptors came from a woman aged 18-30 years in good health.

This chain uses TRBV27 with TRBJ2-2; tentatively, D is TRBD1 (6 bases). The CDR3 runs 17 residues. V gave up 6 bases and J gave up 2 bases, with 19 bases separating them. Germline values: CDR1 MNHEY, CDR2 SMNVEV (reference sequence). Written as DNA, the CDR3 is TGTGCCAGCAGCCGAGGCGACAGGACACCCAACACCGGGGAGCTGTTTTTT. It encodes CASSRGDRTPNTGELFF.

In its sample, this clonotype was seen a few times. V is TRBV2 and J is TRBJ2-2, with unresolved D. Per the germline V gene, CDR1 is SNHLY and CDR2 is FYNNEI. Between the trimmed V and J ends, which lost 2 bases and 8 bases, there was a span of 24 bases. The CDR3 has 18 residues. CDR3 sequence (DNA): TGTGCCAGCAGTGAATTCCTAGACCCAGCATACTTGAGAGGGGAGCTGTTTTTT. Protein product: CASSEFLDPAYLRGELFF.

The V call is TRBV10-3, the J call TRBJ2-7; TRBD1 aligns across 9 bases. This CDR3 region has 14 residues. The trim removed 0 bases at V and 6 bases at J, leaving 3 bases unmatched. The germline CDR1 and CDR2 sequences are ENHRY and SYGVKD. In nucleotides, the CDR3 is TGTGCCATCAGTGAGTCGGGACAGGGTGGCGAGCAGTACTTC. Protein: CAISESGQGGEQYF.

This chain's CDR3 is CSAIDIIGNEQFF. CDR3 DNA sequence: TGCAGTGCGATAGACATTATCGGCAATGAGCAGTTCTTC. The chain recombines TRBV20-1 with TRBJ2-1, with no clear D. CDR1 and CDR2 from the germline V gene are DFQATT and SNEGSKA (reference sequence). V was pared by 6 bases and J by 6 bases, with 15 bases between. This CDR3 is 13 amino acids long.

The chain joins TRBV20-1 to TRBJ2-5, with TRBD2 identical over 9 bases. CDR1 DFQATT and CDR2 SNEGSKA come from the germline V gene (reference sequence). Trimming cost V 6 bases and J 5 bases; bases outside gene matches: 13. The CDR3 totals 15 residues. CDR3 region: CSARGAGGSGETQYF. CDR3 nucleotide sequence: TGCAGTGCCCGGGGAGCGGGGGGTTCCGGGGAGACCCAGTACTTC.

This clonotype has only a few counts. The chain has TRBV4-1 and TRBJ1-4, with 11 bases matching TRBD1. The CDR3 spans 16 residues. Trimming at V came to 1 base and at J to 8 bases, leaving 6 bases not matched to a gene. Germline lookup yields CDR1 MGHRA and CDR2 YSYEKL. The CDR3 sequence: CASSQGTGGVGEKLFF. CDR3 in DNA: TGCGCCAGCAGCCAAGGGACAGGGGGCGTCGGGGAAAAACTGTTTTTT.

In its sample, this clonotype was seen a few times. This chain uses TRBV10-3 with TRBJ2-7, with D tentatively TRBD2 (6 bases). From germline, CDR1 is ENHRY and CDR2 SYGVKD. V shed 3 bases and J shed 0 bases, with 12 bases lying between them. This CDR3 has 15 residues. The CDR3 spells CAISDRGESSYEQYF. The CDR3 nucleotides are TGTGCCATCAGTGATCGCGGGGAAAGCTCCTACGAGCAGTACTTC.

The sample holds a few counts of this clonotype. The V gene is TRBV10-3, the J gene TRBJ1-2; D not resolved. Trimming removed 2 bases from V and 8 bases from J, with 9 bases in between. The CDR3 is 12 residues long. Per germline, CDR1 ENHRY and CDR2 SYGVKD. CDR3 in amino acids: CAISEPPGGYTF. The CDR3 nucleotides are TGTGCCATCAGTGAGCCCCCCGGAGGCTACACCTTC.